The clone carrying this T cell receptor (beta chain) was seen once. As yet, its antigen is unknown. The entry originates in a study of cytomegalovirus exposure and HLA in healthy donors. Study findings and constraints: Reported performance of the classifier showed diagnosis of cytomegalovirus status with high specificity and sensitivity. Most sequenced TCRs were rare (though some public TCRs occurred in many donors).

The method was immunoSEQ multiplex PCR; TCRdb's version includes in-frame clones alone and lacks a portion of them. The data contain fewer than 150,000 clones, just under 85% of them singletons. Germline V gene sequence: CDR1 SGDLS, CDR2 YYNGEE. The ends were cut back, 3 bases at V and 8 bases at J, with 19 bases in the middle. The CDR3 loop spans 15 amino acids. The receptor's source is a man between 25 and 39 years old in good health and CMV-seropositive. The chain employs TRBV9 and TRBJ2-3, with a tentative D call TRBD2 (6 bases). What was sequenced was PBMCs. The CDR3 nucleotides are TGTGCCAGCAGCGAGGACGGGGGAATGGCAGGTACGCAGTATTTT. This gives the protein CASSEDGGMAGTQYF.